The sequence of this TCR beta chain was determined in a study of patients and donors after allogeneic stem cell transplantation. The CDR3 length is 15 residues. V lost 3 bases, J lost 7 bases, and 15 bases lay in between. The germline gives CDR1 MGHRA, CDR2 YSYEKL. TCRdb independently ran MiXCR on the RT-PCR reads; one entry per CDR3 protein. The sample contains roughly 960,000 distinct CDR3 sequences, roughly 18% of which appear only once. The gene calls are TRBV4-1 and TRBJ2-2; D gene uncertain. The sequencing sample was made of blood, either unsorted or a sorted T cell fraction (not recorded which). This receptor was obtained from a human donor who was either an allogeneic HSCT recipient or a stem cell or donor lymphocyte infusion donor (not recorded which). It is not recorded whose cells these are; they may come from a transplant donor. The CDR3 DNA follows: TGCGCCAGCAGCCAGTGGCAAACCCGTGACGGGGAGCTGTTTTTT. Translated, it gives CASSQWQTRDGELFF.